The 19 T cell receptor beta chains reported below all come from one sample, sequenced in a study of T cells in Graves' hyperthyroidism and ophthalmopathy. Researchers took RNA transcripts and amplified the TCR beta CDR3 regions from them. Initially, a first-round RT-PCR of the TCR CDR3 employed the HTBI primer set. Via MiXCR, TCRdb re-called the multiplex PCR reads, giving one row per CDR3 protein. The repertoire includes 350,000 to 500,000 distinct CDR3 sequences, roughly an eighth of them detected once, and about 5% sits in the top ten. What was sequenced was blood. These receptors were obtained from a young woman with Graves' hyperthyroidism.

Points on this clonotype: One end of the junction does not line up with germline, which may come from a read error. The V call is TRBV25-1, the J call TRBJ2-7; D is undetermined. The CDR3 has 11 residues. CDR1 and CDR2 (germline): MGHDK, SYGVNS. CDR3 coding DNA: TGTGCCAGCAGTGCATTCTACAAGCAGTACTTC. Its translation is CASSAFYKQYF.

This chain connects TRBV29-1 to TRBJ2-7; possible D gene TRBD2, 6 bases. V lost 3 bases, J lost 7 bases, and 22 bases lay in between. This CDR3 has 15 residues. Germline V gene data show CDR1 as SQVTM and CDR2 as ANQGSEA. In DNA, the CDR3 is TGCAGCGTTGAGTTCATAGCGGCTCGGAAAGGAGAGCAGTACTTC. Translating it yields CSVEFIAARKGEQYF.

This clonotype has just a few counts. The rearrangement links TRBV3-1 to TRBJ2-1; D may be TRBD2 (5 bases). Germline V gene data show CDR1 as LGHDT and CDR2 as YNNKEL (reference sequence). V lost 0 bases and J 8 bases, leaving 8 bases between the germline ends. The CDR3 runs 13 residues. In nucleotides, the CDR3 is TGTGCCAGCAGCCAAGATCCAGCGGATGAGCAGTTCTTC. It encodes CASSQDPADEQFF.

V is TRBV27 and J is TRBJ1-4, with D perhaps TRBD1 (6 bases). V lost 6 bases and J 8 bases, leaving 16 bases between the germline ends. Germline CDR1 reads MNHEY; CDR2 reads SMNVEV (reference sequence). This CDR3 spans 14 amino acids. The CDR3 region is CASSQSRGEEKLFF. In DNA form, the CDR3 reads TGTGCCAGCAGCCAATCCAGGGGAGAGGAAAAACTGTTTTTT.

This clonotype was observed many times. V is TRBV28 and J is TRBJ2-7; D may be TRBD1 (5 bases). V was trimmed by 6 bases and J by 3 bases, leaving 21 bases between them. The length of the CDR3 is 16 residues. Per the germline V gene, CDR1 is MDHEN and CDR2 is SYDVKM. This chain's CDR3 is CASRLTSGKRGYEQYF. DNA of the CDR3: TGTGCCAGCAGGCTCACCTCAGGGAAAAGAGGCTACGAGCAGTACTTC.

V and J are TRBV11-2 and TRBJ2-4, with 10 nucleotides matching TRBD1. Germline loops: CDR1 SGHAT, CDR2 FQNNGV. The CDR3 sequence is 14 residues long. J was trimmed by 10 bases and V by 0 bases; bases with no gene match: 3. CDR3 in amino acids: CASSLDLGQGIQYF. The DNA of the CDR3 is TGTGCCAGCAGCTTAGATCTGGGACAGGGGATTCAGTACTTC.

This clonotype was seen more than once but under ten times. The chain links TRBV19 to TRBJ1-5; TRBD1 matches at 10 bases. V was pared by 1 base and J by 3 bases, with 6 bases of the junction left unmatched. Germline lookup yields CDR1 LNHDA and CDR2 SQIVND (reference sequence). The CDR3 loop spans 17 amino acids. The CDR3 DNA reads TGTGCCAGTAGTATAGGCCTGGGACAGGGGTCCAATCAGCCCCAGCATTTT. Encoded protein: CASSIGLGQGSNQPQHF. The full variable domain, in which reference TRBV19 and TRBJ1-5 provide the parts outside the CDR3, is DGGITQSPKYLFRKEGQNVTLSCEQNLNHDAMYWYRQDPGQGLRLIYYSQIVNDFQKGDIAEGYSVSREKKESFPLTVTSAQKNPTAFYLCASSIGLGQGSNQPQHFGDGTRLSIL.

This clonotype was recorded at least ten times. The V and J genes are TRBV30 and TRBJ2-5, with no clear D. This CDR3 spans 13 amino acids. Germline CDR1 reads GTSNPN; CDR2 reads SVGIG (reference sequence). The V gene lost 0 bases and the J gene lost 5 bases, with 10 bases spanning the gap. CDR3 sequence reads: CAWSVGPGETQYF. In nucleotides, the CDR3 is TGTGCCTGGAGTGTTGGGCCGGGCGAGACCCAGTACTTC.

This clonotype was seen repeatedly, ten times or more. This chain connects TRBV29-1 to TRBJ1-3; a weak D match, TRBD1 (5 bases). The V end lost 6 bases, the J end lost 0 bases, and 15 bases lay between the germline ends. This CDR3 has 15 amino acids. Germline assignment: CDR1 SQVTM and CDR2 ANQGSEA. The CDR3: CSVAVGATSGNTIYF. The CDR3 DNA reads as TGCAGCGTGGCGGTTGGGGCCACCTCTGGAAACACCATATATTTT.

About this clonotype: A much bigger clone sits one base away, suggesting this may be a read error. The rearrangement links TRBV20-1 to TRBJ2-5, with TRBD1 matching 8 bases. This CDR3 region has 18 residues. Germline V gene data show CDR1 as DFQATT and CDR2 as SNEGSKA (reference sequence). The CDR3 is CSARDVSGTGFVKETRYF. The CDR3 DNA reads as TGCAGTGCTAGAGATGTATCCGGGACAGGATTCGTTAAAGAGACCCGGTACTTC.

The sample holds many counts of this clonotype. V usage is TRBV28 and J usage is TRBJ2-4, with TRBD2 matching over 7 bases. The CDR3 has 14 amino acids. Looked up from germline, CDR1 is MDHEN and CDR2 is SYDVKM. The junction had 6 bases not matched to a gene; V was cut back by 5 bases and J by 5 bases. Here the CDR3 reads CASSLAGRENIQYF. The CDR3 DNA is TGTGCCAGCAGTCTGGCGGGGAGGGAAAACATTCAGTACTTC.

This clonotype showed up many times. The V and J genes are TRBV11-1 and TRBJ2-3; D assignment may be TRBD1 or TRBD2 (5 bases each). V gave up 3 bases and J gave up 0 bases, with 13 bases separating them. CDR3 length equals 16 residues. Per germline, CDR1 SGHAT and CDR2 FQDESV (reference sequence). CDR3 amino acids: CASSFTGTISTDTQYF. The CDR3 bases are TGTGCCAGCAGCTTTACCGGGACCATTAGCACAGATACGCAGTATTTT.

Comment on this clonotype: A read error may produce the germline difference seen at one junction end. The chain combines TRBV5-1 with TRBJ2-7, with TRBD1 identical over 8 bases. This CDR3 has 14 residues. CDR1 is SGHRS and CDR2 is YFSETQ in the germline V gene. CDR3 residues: CASSLEDRAAEQYF. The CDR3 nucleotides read TGTGCCAGCAGCTTGGAGGACAGGGCAGCCGAGCAGTACTTC.

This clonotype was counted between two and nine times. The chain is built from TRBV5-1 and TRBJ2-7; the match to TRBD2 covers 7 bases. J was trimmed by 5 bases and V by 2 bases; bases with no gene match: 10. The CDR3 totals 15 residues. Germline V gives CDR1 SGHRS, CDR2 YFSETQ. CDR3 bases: TGCGCCAGCAGCTTTTATAAGAGCGGGAACGACGAGCAGTACTTC. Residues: CASSFYKSGNDEQYF.

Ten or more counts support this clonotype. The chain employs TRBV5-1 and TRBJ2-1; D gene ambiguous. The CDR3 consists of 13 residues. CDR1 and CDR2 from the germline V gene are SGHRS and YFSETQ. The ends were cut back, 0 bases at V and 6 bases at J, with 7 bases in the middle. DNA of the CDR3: TGCGCCAGCAGCTTGGGGACCTTCAATGAGCAGTTCTTC. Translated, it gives CASSLGTFNEQFF. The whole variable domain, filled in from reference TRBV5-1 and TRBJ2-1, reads KAGVTQTPRYLIKTRGQQVTLSCSPISGHRSVSWYQQTPGQGLQFLFEYFSETQRNKGNFPGRFSGRQFSNSRSEMNVSTLELGDSALYLCASSLGTFNEQFFGPGTRLTVL.

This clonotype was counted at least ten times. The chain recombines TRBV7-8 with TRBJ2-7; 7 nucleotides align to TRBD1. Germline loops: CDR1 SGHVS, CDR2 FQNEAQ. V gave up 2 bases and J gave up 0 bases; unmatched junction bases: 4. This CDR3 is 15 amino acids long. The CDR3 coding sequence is TGTGCCAGCAGCTTATCTCGGGACAGCTCCTACGAGCAGTACTTC. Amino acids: CASSLSRDSSYEQYF. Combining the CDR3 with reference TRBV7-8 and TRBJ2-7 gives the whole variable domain GAGVSQSPRYKVAKRGQDVALRCDPISGHVSLFWYQQALGQGPEFLTYFQNEAQLDKSGLPSDRFFAERPEGSVSTLKIQRTQQEDSAVYLCASSLSRDSSYEQYFGPGTRLTVT.

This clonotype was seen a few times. CDR3 sequence reads: CASSQHTGDEQYF. DNA of the CDR3: TGTGCCAGCTCGCAACATACAGGGGACGAGCAGTACTTC. J is TRBJ2-7 and V is TRBV18, with TRBD1 matching over 7 bases. Trimming took 6 bases from V and 5 from J; bases not matched to a gene: 7. This CDR3 is built from 13 residues. The germline V gene has CDR1 KGHSH and CDR2 LQKENI.

The CDR3 loop reads CAWSVPGAGGRSDTQYF. The DNA for the CDR3 is TGTGCCTGGAGTGTGCCGGGAGCGGGAGGCCGGTCAGATACGCAGTATTTT. The V gene is TRBV30, the J gene TRBJ2-3; 9 bases are a match to TRBD2. Unmatched junction bases numbered 11, after V lost 0 bases and J lost 4 bases. The germline V gene has CDR1 GTSNPN and CDR2 SVGIG (reference sequence). The CDR3 spans 17 residues.

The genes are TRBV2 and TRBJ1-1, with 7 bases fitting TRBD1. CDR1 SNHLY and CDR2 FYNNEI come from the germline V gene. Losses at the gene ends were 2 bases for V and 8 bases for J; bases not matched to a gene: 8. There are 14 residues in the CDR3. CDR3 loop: CASSESRGLGEAFF. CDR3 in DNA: TGTGCCAGCAGTGAATCGAGGGGGCTGGGGGAAGCTTTCTTT.